These 2 T cell receptor beta chains originate from one sample sequenced in a study of blood T cell repertoires in COVID-19. Sequencing used immunoSEQ multiplex PCR; TCRdb keeps in-frame clones, though not all of them. The sample records about 180,000 clones, 80% to 90% being singletons. The sequencing sample was made of PBMCs or T cells enriched from blood (not recorded which). The receptors were gathered from a woman younger than 30 who had recovered from COVID-19.

The V gene is TRBV5-8, the J gene TRBJ2-1; 7 bases align to TRBD1. V lost 5 bases, J lost 1 base, and 6 bases stayed unmatched. The CDR3 contains 15 residues. Germline CDR1 SGHTS, CDR2 YDEGEE. This chain's CDR3 is CASSALDRSYNEQFF. The DNA of the CDR3 is TGTGCCAGCAGTGCCTTGGACAGGTCCTACAATGAGCAGTTCTTC.

V usage is TRBV10-2 and J usage is TRBJ1-1; the D is unclear. The CDR3 is 13 residues long. Trimming pared 2 bases from V and 1 base from J, leaving 5 bases between. Looked up from germline, CDR1 is WSHSY and CDR2 is SAAADI. The CDR3 DNA reads as TGCGCCAGCAGTGAGGGGCAGAACACTGAAGCTTTCTTT. The encoded protein is CASSEGQNTEAFF.